The TCR beta chain described here comes from a study of T cells after yellow fever vaccination. Study as a whole: Each low-cell-number fraction was prepared by means of SMART-Seq v4 Ultra Low Input.

As concerns this clonotype: Antigen: not known.

UMIs were added to TCR cDNA along with a universal primer site when it was made by 5'RACE template switching. In TCRdb, the 5' RACE reads were re-called with MiXCR into one record per CDR3 protein. This table has under 300,000 distinct CDR3 sequences, under 15% appearing once. The study, taken as a whole, reports: The study re-detected most primary-vaccination clones after the booster (nearly 97% CD4, 88% CD8). A small proportion of clonotypes was detected in both the CD4 and CD8 compartments.

The clonotype originates from a young man who received the YFV17D yellow fever vaccine. The source was CD4+ T cells sorted from PBMCs, collected 45 days after the yellow fever booster vaccination.

This chain's CDR3 is CASSFGQGLEGETQYF. The CDR3, as DNA: TGTGCCAGCAGCTTTGGACAGGGTCTAGAAGGAGAGACCCAGTACTTC. The genes are TRBV7-9 and TRBJ2-5; 8 bases line up with TRBD1. V lost 3 bases and J lost 4; bases outside the gene matches: 10. The germline gives CDR1 SEHNR, CDR2 FQNEAQ (reference sequence). This CDR3 contains 16 residues.